This T cell receptor (beta chain) was observed in a study of neoadjuvant nivolumab and ipilimumab in lung cancer. Points on this clone: Its antigen is unknown.

The V gene's germline CDR1 is SGHKS and CDR2 YYEKEE (reference sequence). There are 15 residues in the CDR3. Trimming removed 6 bases at V and 6 bases at J, with 20 bases between. The method was immunoSEQ multiplex PCR; TCRdb's version includes in-frame clones alone and lacks a portion of them. The data show 25,000 to 30,000 clones, 82% seen once. General study points: Only two of four nivolumab-treated tumors gained richness and clonality by surgery. Compared with tumor-adjacent uninvolved lung, resected tumors showed greater richness and clonality.

The chain carries TRBV5-5 and TRBJ2-3; D is tentatively TRBD1 or TRBD2 (6 bases each). The sequence was obtained from an adult with non-small cell lung cancer. The sequences come from tumor tissue, collected after neoadjuvant nivolumab, alone or with ipilimumab, at or shortly before surgery. CDR3 coding DNA: TGTGCCAGCATCTCGGGGGCCGGAGGGACGGATACGCAGTATTTT. This encodes CASISGAGGTDTQYF. The complete variable domain, with remaining parts taken from reference TRBV5-5 and TRBJ2-3, reads DAGVTQSPTHLIKTRGQQVTLRCSPISGHKSVSWYQQVLGQGPQFIFQYYEKEERGRGNFPDRFSARQFPNYSSELNVNALLLGDSALYLCASISGAGGTDTQYFGPGTRLTVL.